The rows below give T cell receptor beta chains drawn from one sample of a study of memory CD4+ T cells and cytomegalovirus serostatus. Produced via immunoSEQ multiplex PCR; TCRdb's table is partial and in-frame only. The sample carries around 40,000 clones, around 79% recorded once. The sequenced sample was memory CD4+ T cells from blood. The source is an adult in good health and CMV-seronegative. CDR3s include the opening cysteine and the closing phenylalanine or tryptophan. Each record gives: clone size, J gene, V gene, D gene, CDR3 DNA, CDR3 protein. The D gene is left open where the match is weak. Rows may omit the clone size; those that give it use once, few, many or a size class.

>NA|TRBJ2-7|TRBV7-9|NA
TGTGCCAGCAGCTTAGCGCTAGGGGAGCAGTACTTC
CASSLALGEQYF
>NA|TRBJ2-2|TRBV11-2|NA
TGTGCCAGCAGCTTAGCCGACAGCCGGGCCACCGGGGAGCTGTTTTTT
CASSLADSRATGELFF
>NA|TRBJ2-3|TRBV7-9|TRBD1
TGTGCCAGCAGACTCCCGCTAAGGACAGGGGGCATAGATACGCAGTATTTT
CASRLPLRTGGIDTQYF
>NA|TRBJ2-3|TRBV7-9|NA
TGTGCCAGCAGCTTTCCGAGCACAGATACGCAGTATTTT
CASSFPSTDTQYF
>NA|TRBJ1-2|TRBV6-1|TRBD1
TGTGCCAGCAGTGGCGGGGACAGGGCTATGCATGGCTACACCTTC
CASSGGDRAMHGYTF
>few|TRBJ2-2|TRBV7-8|NA
TGTGCCAGCAGCTTGCAGGGGGGATGGACCGGGGAGCTGTTTTTT
CASSLQGGWTGELFF
>NA|TRBJ2-7|TRBV5-4|NA
TGTGCCAGCAGCCCGGACTTTTCCTACGAGCAGTACTTC
CASSPDFSYEQYF
>NA|TRBJ1-2|TRBV29-1|NA
TGCAGCGTTGAGCAGCCCGGGCACTATGGCTACACCTTC
CSVEQPGHYGYTF
>NA|TRBJ1-1|TRBV6-6|NA
TGTGCCAGCAGTCCCACTCGGACAGCGAACACTGAAGCTTTCTTT
CASSPTRTANTEAFF
>NA|TRBJ2-7|TRBV6-1|NA
TGTGCCAGCGGTTCAGGGGCGGATGAATACGAGCAGTACTTC
CASGSGADEYEQYF
>NA|TRBJ2-6|TRBV7-3|NA
TGTGCCAGCAGTCGGGCAGGCTCTGGGGCCAACGTCCTGACTTTC
CASSRAGSGANVLTF